Below are 19 T cell receptor beta chains sequenced from a single sample in a study of molecular identifiers for immune sequencing clone quantification. MiXCR, applied by TCRdb to the PCR reads, yields one record per CDR3 protein. The data show 250,000 to 350,000 distinct CDR3 sequences, about a fifth seen once. The material sequenced was naive CD8+ T cells from blood, with Jurkat cell RNA spiked in. Specified subset: FACS-sorted CD8+CD4-CCR7+CD45RA+ naive T cells. Receptor source: a human donor in good health. Some libraries in this study had Jurkat cell RNA spiked in.

This clonotype was observed many times. The rearrangement uses TRBV10-2 and TRBJ2-2, with TRBD2 as a possible D gene (7 bases). The CDR3 has 16 amino acids. The V end was cut by 8 bases, the J end by 2 bases, with 18 bases between. Looked up from germline, CDR1 is WSHSY and CDR2 is SAAADI. As DNA, the CDR3 is TGCGCCAGCCGCGAGGGGGGGTATGGCAACACCGGGGAGCTGTTTTTT. Its translation: CASREGGYGNTGELFF.

A remark on this clonotype: With a much larger clone just one base away, this may be a read error. The genes are TRBV4-1 and TRBJ1-5; D possibly corresponds to TRBD1 (6 bases). CDR3 size: 15 residues. The germline V gene encodes CDR1 MGHRA and CDR2 YSYEKL. CDR3: CAGSQEARGGQPQHF. CDR3 bases: TGCGCCGGCAGCCAAGAAGCCAGGGGCGGTCAGCCCCAGCATTTT.

This clonotype was seen repeatedly, ten times or more. The J gene is TRBJ2-7, the V gene TRBV7-9; 10 bases agree with TRBD1. V gave up 5 bases and J gave up 3 bases; unmatched junction bases: 7. The CDR3 consists of 15 residues. Germline-derived CDR1 and CDR2 are SEHNR and FQNEAQ (reference sequence). CDR3 loop: CASSPTGQGVYEQYF. The CDR3 nucleotides read TGTGCCAGCAGCCCAACCGGACAGGGGGTCTACGAGCAGTACTTC.

This clonotype has only a few counts. This chain connects TRBV19 to TRBJ1-6; D is uncertain. The V end lost 5 bases, the J end lost 2 bases, and 16 bases lay between the germline ends. CDR1 LNHDA and CDR2 SQIVND come from the germline V gene (reference sequence). The CDR3 is 17 amino acids. The CDR3 sequence is CASSPRRARPYNSPLHF. Written as DNA, the CDR3 is TGTGCCAGTAGTCCCCGGAGGGCTCGTCCCTATAATTCACCCCTCCACTTT.

The table lists this clonotype with a few counts. The chain links TRBV7-9 to TRBJ2-5; weak D call: TRBD2 (5 bases). V dropped 4 bases and J dropped 0 bases, with 9 bases sitting between them. The CDR3 sequence is 14 residues long. CDR1 and CDR2 from the germline V gene are SEHNR and FQNEAQ (reference sequence). For the CDR3, the DNA is TGTGCCAGCAGCTCCCAGGACTACCAAGAGACCCAGTACTTC. This translates into CASSSQDYQETQYF.

This clonotype was observed many times. The chain combines TRBV4-3 with TRBJ2-7; 7 bases agree with TRBD1. This CDR3 is 15 amino acids long. Looked up from germline, CDR1 is LGHNA and CDR2 is YSLEER. Trimming removed 1 base from V and 2 bases from J; junction bases left unmatched: 5. The CDR3 coding sequence is TGCGCCAGCAGCCAAGGGACAGGAAGGACCTACGAGCAGTACTTC. Protein product: CASSQGTGRTYEQYF.

Of note for this clonotype: Given a much more abundant clone one base away, this may be a read error. This CDR3 fails to terminate in the conserved phenylalanine or tryptophan, so it likely reflects a read error. V usage is TRBV20-1 and J usage is TRBJ2-7; tentative D call: TRBD2 (5 bases). The germline CDR1 and CDR2 sequences are DFQATT and SNEGSKA (reference sequence). There are 15 residues in the CDR3. Deletions cut 0 bases from V and 7 bases from J, with 19 bases between. The CDR3 is CSARDTAGISGEQYS. DNA for the CDR3: TGCAGTGCTAGAGATACGGCAGGAATCTCGGGGGAGCAGTACTCC.

This clonotype was seen repeatedly, ten times or more. The rearrangement uses TRBV15 and TRBJ2-2, with 8 positions matching TRBD1. This CDR3 contains 15 residues. From germline, CDR1 is LNHNV and CDR2 YYDKDF (reference sequence). J gave up 0 bases and V 5 bases, and 2 bases lay outside the gene matches. The CDR3 coding sequence is TGTGCCACCAGCTGGGACAGGACGAACACCGGGGAGCTGTTTTTT. This sequence encodes CATSWDRTNTGELFF. The whole variable domain, filled in from reference TRBV15 and TRBJ2-2, reads DAMVIQNPRYQVTQFGKPVTLSCSQTLNHNVMYWYQQKSSQAPKLLFHYYDKDFNNEADTPDNFQSRRPNTSFCFLDIRSPGLGDTAMYLCATSWDRTNTGELFFGEGSRLTVL.

Concerning this clonotype: A much larger clone lies a single base off, so this may be a read error. The chain has TRBV6-6 and TRBJ1-1, with no clear D. Trimming left V 0 bases short and J 3 bases short, with 17 bases between. The CDR3 contains 17 residues. The germline CDR1 and CDR2 sequences are MNHNY and SVGAGI (reference sequence). The DNA of the CDR3 is TGTGCCAGCAGTTACTCGATCCCCCTGACTATGGACACTGAAGCTTTCTTT. Translating it yields CASSYSIPLTMDTEAFF.

This clonotype was observed many times. V is TRBV4-1 and J is TRBJ1-1; TRBD1 matches at 10 bases. V lost 0 bases and J lost 6; bases outside the gene matches: 4. Germline assignment: CDR1 MGHRA and CDR2 YSYEKL. CDR3 size: 15 residues. The CDR3 DNA is TGCGCCAGCAGCCAAGATCGGGACAGGGGCGCTGAAGCTTTCTTT. Amino acids: CASSQDRDRGAEAFF.

This clonotype was detected many times. The rearrangement links TRBV7-9 to TRBJ1-1; D ambiguous. This CDR3 region has 14 residues. Germline CDR1 SEHNR, CDR2 FQNEAQ (reference sequence). V gave up 6 bases and J gave up 4 bases, with 15 bases separating them. CDR3 region: CASSPTMVGTEAFF. CDR3 nucleotides: TGTGCCAGCAGTCCCACCATGGTGGGCACTGAAGCTTTCTTT. The full variable domain, with the rest looked up from reference TRBV7-9 and TRBJ1-1, is DTGVSQNPRHKITKRGQNVTFRCDPISEHNRLYWYRQTLGQGPEFLTYFQNEAQLEKSRLLSDRFSAERPKGSFSTLEIQRTEQGDSAMYLCASSPTMVGTEAFFGQGTRLTVV.

Concerning this clonotype: This sequence may be a read error, since a much larger clone differs from it by one base. The chain joins TRBV29-1 to TRBJ2-1; 7 bases agree with TRBD2. Germline V gene lookup returns CDR1 SQVTM and CDR2 ANQGSEA. CDR3 size: 15 residues. The CDR3 nucleotides read TGCAACGTTGAAGATTGGAGCGGGATTCGAAATGAGCAGTTCTTC. Translated, it gives CNVEDWSGIRNEQFF.

In its sample, this clonotype was seen many times. V usage is TRBV9 and J usage is TRBJ2-1; D possibly corresponds to TRBD2 (7 bases). CDR3 length equals 15 residues. In germline, CDR1 is SGDLS, CDR2 YYNGEE. With 6 bases removed from V and 10 bases from J, the gap between germline ends came to 23 bases. CDR3 in amino acids: CASTPVGGGDLEQFF. The CDR3 coding sequence is TGTGCCAGCACCCCGGTAGGGGGGGGCGATCTGGAGCAGTTCTTC.

The chain recombines TRBV4-3 with TRBJ1-1, with 7 nucleotides matching TRBD1. V was clipped by 2 bases and J by 3 bases; unmatched bases: 6. Germline assignment: CDR1 LGHNA and CDR2 YSLEER. This CDR3 spans 15 amino acids. As DNA, the CDR3 is TGCGCCAGCAGCCAATACAGGGGTTTTCACACTGAAGCTTTCTTT. Its protein is CASSQYRGFHTEAFF.

This clonotype turned up a few times. The chain combines TRBV4-3 with TRBJ1-6, with D hard to call. V was cut by 3 bases and J by 0 bases, with 15 bases left in between. This CDR3 has 18 residues. The germline gives CDR1 LGHNA, CDR2 YSLEER. CDR3 amino acids: CASSQGRSLSSYNSPLHF. The CDR3 region has the DNA TGCGCCAGCAGCCAGGGCAGGAGCCTAAGCTCCTATAATTCACCCCTCCACTTT.

In its sample, this clonotype was seen many times. V gene TRBV6-5 combines with J gene TRBJ2-3; TRBD2 matches at 14 bases. The germline V gene has CDR1 MNHEY and CDR2 SVGAGI. The CDR3 is made up of 17 amino acids. The V gene end was trimmed by 0 bases and the J gene end by 1 base; junction bases not matched to a gene: 0. The CDR3 loop reads CASSYSGLAGGTDTQYF. The CDR3, as DNA: TGTGCCAGCAGTTACTCGGGACTAGCGGGGGGCACAGATACGCAGTATTTT.

This chain joins TRBV7-9 and TRBJ1-3; 9 nucleotides agree with TRBD1. Germline V gene lookup returns CDR1 SEHNR and CDR2 FQNEAQ (reference sequence). The V and J ends lost 5 bases and 0 bases, in that order; junction bases with no gene match: 11. This CDR3 region has 18 residues. Here the CDR3 reads CASSRYGTGLYSGNTIYF. CDR3 bases: TGTGCCAGCAGCCGATACGGGACAGGGCTTTACTCTGGAAACACCATATATTTT.

This clonotype appeared a few times. The chain links TRBV4-2 to TRBJ2-3; D gene unclear. Looked up from germline, CDR1 is LGHNA and CDR2 is YNFKEQ. V was pared by 0 bases and J by 2 bases, with 3 bases between. The CDR3 is 13 amino acids. For the CDR3, the DNA is TGTGCCAGCAGCCAAGACACCACAGATACGCAGTATTTT. It is translated as CASSQDTTDTQYF.

This clonotype was seen more than once but under ten times. This chain joins TRBV5-3 and TRBJ2-7; 12 bases agree with TRBD2. TRBV5-3 is annotated as an ORF whose role is uncertain. V dropped 3 bases and J dropped 2; count of bases not matched to a gene: 6. The CDR3 has 16 residues. CDR3: CARSSPGLAGTYEQYF. The CDR3 DNA is TGTGCCAGAAGCTCCCCTGGACTAGCGGGGACCTACGAGCAGTACTTC.